Listed here are 17 T cell receptor beta chains from one sample, sequenced in a study of blood T cell repertoires in COVID-19. Generated by immunoSEQ multiplex PCR, the TCRdb table keeps only in-frame clones and is missing some. Among a few hundred thousand clones listed, approximately 84% were seen once. The specimen sequenced was peripheral blood. These receptors came from a person aged 65 to 85 with COVID-19, enrolled during active disease.

The chain links TRBV3-1 (or the pseudogene TRBV3-2) to TRBJ2-3, with D uncertain. Looked up from germline, CDR1 is LGHDT and CDR2 is YNNKEL (reference sequence). V was shortened by 4 bases and J by 1 base, with 15 bases between the two germline ends. There are 16 residues in the CDR3. The CDR3 loop reads CASSRFSIPGTDTQYF. CDR3 bases: TGTGCCAGCAGCCGATTCTCTATCCCCGGCACAGATACGCAGTATTTT.

The chain uses TRBV7-4 and TRBJ1-5, with TRBD1 matching over 8 bases. V shed 7 bases, J shed 5 bases, and the junction held 10 bases outside the gene matches. The germline CDR1 and CDR2 sequences are SGHVT and SQSDAQ. The CDR3 has 15 amino acids. The CDR3 sequence is CASMYPRGRDQPQHF. CDR3 coding DNA: TGTGCCAGCATGTACCCCAGGGGGCGCGATCAGCCCCAGCATTTT.

This rearrangement joins TRBV29-1 to TRBJ2-5; D is possibly TRBD1 (5 bases). This CDR3 has 12 amino acids. Germline V gene sequence: CDR1 SQVTM, CDR2 ANQGSEA. V was clipped by 4 bases and J by 3 bases, with 9 bases between them. CDR3 region: CSVVGREETQYF. The CDR3 nucleotides read TGCAGCGTTGTAGGCAGGGAAGAGACCCAGTACTTC. The whole variable domain, filled in from reference TRBV29-1 and TRBJ2-5, reads SAVISQKPSRDICQRGTSLTIQCQVDSQVTMMFWYRQQPGQSLTLIATANQGSEATYESGFVIDKFPISRPNLTFSTLTVSNMSPEDSSIYLCSVVGREETQYFGPGTRLLVL.

The chain couples TRBV2 to TRBJ2-3; 7 nucleotides match TRBD1. Germline CDR1 reads SNHLY; CDR2 reads FYNNEI. Trimming removed 6 bases from V and 2 bases from J; junction bases left unmatched: 8. There are 15 residues in the CDR3. CDR3 nucleotide sequence: TGTGCCAGCAGGCGGACAGGAGACTCCACAGATACGCAGTATTTT. Its protein is CASRRTGDSTDTQYF.

This chain joins TRBV15 and TRBJ2-7; 8 positions match TRBD2. The CDR3 has 16 residues. The junction had 11 bases not matched to a gene; V was cut back by 0 bases and J by 7 bases. CDR1 and CDR2 (germline): LNHNV, YYDKDF (reference sequence). CDR3 bases: TGTGCCACCAGCAGAGATAAGAGCGGGAGACCGGGGGAGCAGTACTTC. Amino acids: CATSRDKSGRPGEQYF.

V usage is TRBV28 and J usage is TRBJ2-3; 11 bases are shared with TRBD2. Germline lookup yields CDR1 MDHEN and CDR2 SYDVKM. The trim removed 6 bases at V and 0 bases at J, leaving 14 bases unmatched. The CDR3 spans 19 residues. CDR3 coding DNA: TGTGCCAGCAGCTCCCCTTGGGGTAGCGGGGGGGCTAGCACAGATACGCAGTATTTT. Amino acids: CASSSPWGSGGASTDTQYF.

This clone was seen only a few times. In the same sample, other DNA sequences code for this CDR3. The chain employs TRBV28 and TRBJ2-7, with D possibly TRBD2 on 5 matching bases. CDR1 is MDHEN and CDR2 is SYDVKM in the germline V gene. This CDR3 comprises 14 residues. V was pared by 2 bases and J by 2 bases, with 10 bases between. Here the CDR3 DNA reads TGTGCCAGCAGTTTAAGCCTAGCACCCTACGAGCAGTACTTC. Its protein product is CASSLSLAPYEQYF.

The sample holds a few counts of this clone. The rearrangement joins TRBV28 to TRBJ2-1; D is perhaps TRBD1 (5 bases). The CDR3 is 13 amino acids. CDR1 and CDR2 from the germline V gene are MDHEN and SYDVKM. Between the trimmed V and J ends, which lost 6 bases and 3 bases, there was a span of 9 bases. Here the CDR3 DNA reads TGTGCCAGCAGCCCAGACAGCTACAATGAGCAGTTCTTC. The encoded protein is CASSPDSYNEQFF.

The rearrangement uses TRBV27 and TRBJ1-2; D may be TRBD1 (6 bases). Germline assignment: CDR1 MNHEY and CDR2 SMNVEV (reference sequence). The germline V and J ends were trimmed by 3 bases and 4 bases, with 18 bases remaining between them. CDR3 length: 16 residues. The CDR3 bases are TGTGCCAGCAGTTTGATGGGGGGGCCGCCTGGCTATGGCTACACCTTC. It translates to CASSLMGGPPGYGYTF.

The chain is built from TRBV5-1 and TRBJ2-3, with D possibly being TRBD1 (6 bases). Trimming removed 5 bases from V and 2 bases from J, with 12 bases in between. Looked up from germline, CDR1 is SGHRS and CDR2 is YFSETQ. The CDR3 runs 14 residues. CDR3 region: CASSRNRATDTQYF. For the CDR3, the DNA is TGCGCCAGCAGTAGAAACAGGGCCACAGATACGCAGTATTTT. Full variable domain (rest looked up from reference TRBV5-1 and TRBJ2-3): KAGVTQTPRYLIKTRGQQVTLSCSPISGHRSVSWYQQTPGQGLQFLFEYFSETQRNKGNFPGRFSGRQFSNSRSEMNVSTLELGDSALYLCASSRNRATDTQYFGPGTRLTVL.

The gene calls are TRBV6-2 or TRBV6-3 and TRBJ1-1, with 9 bases that match TRBD1. The CDR3 has 16 residues. The V and J ends lost 3 bases and 2 bases, in that order; junction bases with no gene match: 7. The V gene's germline CDR1 is MNHEY and CDR2 SVGEGT. The CDR3 DNA is TGTGCCAGCAGTTATTTCACAGGGGGCACCAACACTGAAGCTTTCTTT. Translating it yields CASSYFTGGTNTEAFF.

Comment on this clone: An end of the junction differs from the germline gene, which may be a read error. The gene calls are TRBV28 and TRBJ1-4; 8 nucleotides line up with TRBD1. Per germline, CDR1 MDHEN and CDR2 SYDVKM. This CDR3 spans 15 amino acids. Written as DNA, the CDR3 is TGTGCTAGCAGTTTATCTACGGGACAGGACGAAAAACTGTTTTTT. Amino acids: CASSLSTGQDEKLFF.

The V call is TRBV19, the J call TRBJ2-1; 7 bases agree with TRBD2. Unmatched junction bases numbered 7, after V lost 5 bases and J lost 6 bases. The V gene's germline CDR1 is LNHDA and CDR2 SQIVND (reference sequence). This CDR3 has 14 amino acids. The CDR3 is CASSGASGSNEQFF. CDR3 in DNA: TGTGCCAGTAGTGGCGCTAGCGGCAGCAATGAGCAGTTCTTC.

This chain joins TRBV7-2 and TRBJ2-5, with 9 bases fitting TRBD2. Germline loops: CDR1 SGHTA, CDR2 FQGNSA. The CDR3 extends over 14 amino acids. The V segment lost 2 bases and the J segment 5 bases; nucleotides outside the gene matches: 3. The CDR3 nucleotides read TGTGCCAGCAGCTTATTAGCGGGGGTGGAGACCCAGTACTTC. Encoded protein: CASSLLAGVETQYF.

The chain carries TRBV5-1 and TRBJ2-3; D not certain. Per the germline V gene, CDR1 is SGHRS and CDR2 is YFSETQ. The V end was cut by 5 bases, the J end by 0 bases, with 13 bases between. The CDR3 sequence is 15 residues long. The CDR3 region has the DNA TGCGCCAGCAGAATTGATCCTACTAGCACAGATACGCAGTATTTT. Its translation: CASRIDPTSTDTQYF.

This chain joins TRBV7-8 and TRBJ1-5, with 9 bases matching TRBD1. The CDR3 has 16 amino acids. J was trimmed by 8 bases and V by 5 bases; bases with no gene match: 13. Germline CDR1 reads SGHVS; CDR2 reads FQNEAQ. The CDR3 region is CASSTDRGLDIKPQHF. In DNA form, the CDR3 reads TGTGCCAGCAGCACGGACAGGGGCCTTGATATTAAGCCCCAGCATTTT. Using reference TRBV7-8 and TRBJ1-5 for the parts outside the CDR3, the full variable domain is GAGVSQSPRYKVAKRGQDVALRCDPISGHVSLFWYQQALGQGPEFLTYFQNEAQLDKSGLPSDRFFAERPEGSVSTLKIQRTQQEDSAVYLCASSTDRGLDIKPQHFGDGTRLSIL.

This clone was observed once. This chain links TRBV6-1 with TRBJ1-5; unclear D gene. Trimming removed 2 bases at V and 14 bases at J, with 19 bases between. The V gene's germline CDR1 is MNHNS and CDR2 SASEGT. The CDR3 contains 14 residues. CDR3 loop: CASSELWTDYTKHF. CDR3 bases: TGTGCCAGCAGTGAATTATGGACCGACTATACCAAGCATTTT.